The clone carrying this T cell receptor (beta chain) was seen a few times. It was the library that attached unique molecular identifiers to individual cDNA molecules. Study processing details: Sample TCR totals centred on a median of approximately 96,000, ranging about 23,224 to 700,000. TCRdb re-called the RACE reads with MiXCR, one entry per CDR3 protein. TCRdb's processing, not the authors', yielded these V and J calls. The sample has roughly 100,000 distinct CDR3 sequences, roughly 12% seen once. This entry belongs to a study of human T cells and chemical hapten exposure. Whole-study context: The study traced per-sample TCR yield variation mainly to small differences in pooled library volumes.

The CDR3 length is 15 residues. Per the germline V gene, CDR1 is DFQATT and CDR2 is SNEGSKA (reference sequence). V lost 6 bases, J lost 6 bases, and 9 bases stayed unmatched. Stated time point: pre-sensitization, week 0. The sample's treatment: therapeutic diphenylcyclopropenone sensitization with weekly scalp DPC. J is TRBJ1-6 and V is TRBV20-1, with TRBD1 identical over 9 bases. This receptor was identified in a woman aged 50 to 60 with alopecia areata. Some clones in this sample may be carry-over from other donors' samples. The specimen comprised whole blood, sampled in connection with sensitization to the hapten diphenylcyclopropenone (DPC). This CDR3 reads CSALTGGRSNSPLHF. CDR3 DNA sequence: TGCAGTGCCCTTACAGGGGGCCGTTCTAATTCACCCCTCCACTTT.